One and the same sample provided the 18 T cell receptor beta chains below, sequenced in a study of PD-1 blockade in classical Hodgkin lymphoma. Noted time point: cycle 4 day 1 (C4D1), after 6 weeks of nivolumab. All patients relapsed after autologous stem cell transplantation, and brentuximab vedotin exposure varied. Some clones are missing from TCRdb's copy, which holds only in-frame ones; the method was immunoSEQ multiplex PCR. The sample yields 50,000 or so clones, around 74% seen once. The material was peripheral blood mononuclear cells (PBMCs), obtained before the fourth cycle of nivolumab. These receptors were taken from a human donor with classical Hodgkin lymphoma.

CDR3 sequence reads: CASSDRGRTQYF. CDR3 in DNA: TGTGCCAGCAGTGACAGGGGACGAACCCAGTACTTC. The chain has TRBV2 and TRBJ2-5, with D perhaps matching TRBD1 (6 bases). Germline V lookup: CDR1 SNHLY, CDR2 FYNNEI. V shed 3 bases and J shed 8 bases, with 10 bases lying between them. There are 12 residues in the CDR3.

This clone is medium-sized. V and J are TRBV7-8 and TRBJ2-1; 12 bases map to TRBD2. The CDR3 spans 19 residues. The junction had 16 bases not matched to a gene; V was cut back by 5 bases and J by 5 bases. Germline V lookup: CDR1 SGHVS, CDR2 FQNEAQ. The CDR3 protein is CASSTRKGLAGPSNNEQFF. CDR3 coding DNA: TGTGCCAGCAGCACTAGAAAGGGACTAGCGGGCCCAAGTAACAATGAGCAGTTCTTC.

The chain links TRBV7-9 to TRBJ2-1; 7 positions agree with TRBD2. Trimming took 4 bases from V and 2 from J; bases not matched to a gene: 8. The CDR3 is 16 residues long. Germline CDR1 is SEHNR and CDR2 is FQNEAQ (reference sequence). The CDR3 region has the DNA TGTGCCAGCAGCTCGGAGCGGGAAAGGGCCTACAATGAGCAGTTCTTC. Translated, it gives CASSSERERAYNEQFF. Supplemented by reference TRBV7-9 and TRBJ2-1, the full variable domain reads DTGVSQNPRHKITKRGQNVTFRCDPISEHNRLYWYRQTLGQGPEFLTYFQNEAQLEKSRLLSDRFSAERPKGSFSTLEIQRTEQGDSAMYLCASSSERERAYNEQFFGPGTRLTVL.

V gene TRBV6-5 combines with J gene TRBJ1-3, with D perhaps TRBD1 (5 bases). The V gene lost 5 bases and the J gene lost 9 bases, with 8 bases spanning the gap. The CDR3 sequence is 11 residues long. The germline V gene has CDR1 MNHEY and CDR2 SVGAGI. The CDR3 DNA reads TGTGCCAGCAGTCGGGGGGTCACCATATATTTT. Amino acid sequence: CASSRGVTIYF.

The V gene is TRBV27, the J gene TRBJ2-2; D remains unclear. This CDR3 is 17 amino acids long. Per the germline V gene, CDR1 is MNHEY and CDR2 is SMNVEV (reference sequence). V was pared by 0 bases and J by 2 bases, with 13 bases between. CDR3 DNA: TGTGCCAGCAGTTTATCGTACGGACGCCTAAACACCGGGGAGCTGTTTTTT. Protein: CASSLSYGRLNTGELFF.

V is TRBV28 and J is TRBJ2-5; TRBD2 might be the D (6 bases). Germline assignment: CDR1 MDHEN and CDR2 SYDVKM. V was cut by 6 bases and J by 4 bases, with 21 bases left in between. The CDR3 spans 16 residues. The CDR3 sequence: CASSLDGDLLRETQYF. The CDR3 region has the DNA TGTGCCAGCAGCTTAGACGGGGACTTGCTAAGAGAGACCCAGTACTTC.

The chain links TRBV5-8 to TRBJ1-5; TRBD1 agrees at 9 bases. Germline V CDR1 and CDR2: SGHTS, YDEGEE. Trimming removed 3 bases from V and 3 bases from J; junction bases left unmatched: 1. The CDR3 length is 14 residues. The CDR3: CASSWTGANQPQHF. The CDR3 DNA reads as TGTGCCAGCAGCTGGACAGGGGCCAATCAGCCCCAGCATTTT.

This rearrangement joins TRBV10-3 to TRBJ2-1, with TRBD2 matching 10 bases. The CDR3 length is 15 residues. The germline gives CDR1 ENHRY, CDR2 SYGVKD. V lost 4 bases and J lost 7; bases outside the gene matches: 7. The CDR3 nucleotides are TGTGCCATCAGTGCTAGCGGGAGCAATTGGAATGAGCAGTTCTTC. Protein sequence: CAISASGSNWNEQFF.

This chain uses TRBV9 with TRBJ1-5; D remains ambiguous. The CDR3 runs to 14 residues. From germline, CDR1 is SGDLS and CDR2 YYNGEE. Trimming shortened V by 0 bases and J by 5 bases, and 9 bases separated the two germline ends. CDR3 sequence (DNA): TGTGCCAGCAGCGTAGATTATGGGGATCAGCCCCAGCATTTT. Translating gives CASSVDYGDQPQHF. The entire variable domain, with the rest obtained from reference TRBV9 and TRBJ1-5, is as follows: DSGVTQTPKHLITATGQRVTLRCSPRSGDLSVYWYQQSLDQGLQFLIQYYNGEERAKGNILERFSAQQFPDLHSELNLSSLELGDSALYFCASSVDYGDQPQHFGDGTRLSIL.

CDR3 DNA: TGTGCCAGTAGTATGGGACTAGCGGGAAACACCGGGGAGCTGTTTTTT. Translating gives CASSMGLAGNTGELFF. V gene TRBV19 combines with J gene TRBJ2-2; 13 nucleotides line up with TRBD2. Germline trimming cut 3 bases from V and 2 bases from J; bases unmatched to any gene: 0. CDR1 and CDR2 (germline): LNHDA, SQIVND (reference sequence). The CDR3 consists of 16 residues.

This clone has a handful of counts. The CDR3 DNA reads as TGCGCCAGCAGCTTGGGGGGCAACCTCTATGGCTACACCTTC. Its protein product is CASSLGGNLYGYTF. The chain carries TRBV5-1 and TRBJ1-2, with D possibly TRBD1 on 5 matching bases. The CDR3 spans 14 residues. V lost 0 bases to trimming and J lost 4 bases, with 10 bases between them. Germline V gives CDR1 SGHRS, CDR2 YFSETQ.

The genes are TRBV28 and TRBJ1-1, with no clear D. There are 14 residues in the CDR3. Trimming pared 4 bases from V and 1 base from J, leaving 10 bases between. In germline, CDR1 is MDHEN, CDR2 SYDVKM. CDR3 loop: CASSSWTENTEAFF. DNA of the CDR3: TGTGCCAGCAGTTCTTGGACGGAGAACACTGAAGCTTTCTTT. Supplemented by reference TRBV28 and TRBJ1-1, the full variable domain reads DVKVTQSSRYLVKRTGEKVFLECVQDMDHENMFWYRQDPGLGLRLIYFSYDVKMKEKGDIPEGYSVSREKKERFSLILESASTNQTSMYLCASSSWTENTEAFFGQGTRLTVV.

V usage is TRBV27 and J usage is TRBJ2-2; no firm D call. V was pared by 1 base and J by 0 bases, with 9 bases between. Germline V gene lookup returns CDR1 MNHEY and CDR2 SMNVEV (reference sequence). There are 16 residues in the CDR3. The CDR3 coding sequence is TGTGCCAGCAGTTTATGGTTTAGCACGAACACCGGGGAGCTGTTTTTT. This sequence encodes CASSLWFSTNTGELFF.

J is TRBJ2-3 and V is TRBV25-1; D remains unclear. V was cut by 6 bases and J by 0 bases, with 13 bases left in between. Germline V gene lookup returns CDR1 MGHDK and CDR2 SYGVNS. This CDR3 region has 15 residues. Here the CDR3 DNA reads TGTGCCAGCAGCACATCGGCCGCTAGCACAGATACGCAGTATTTT. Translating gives CASSTSAASTDTQYF.

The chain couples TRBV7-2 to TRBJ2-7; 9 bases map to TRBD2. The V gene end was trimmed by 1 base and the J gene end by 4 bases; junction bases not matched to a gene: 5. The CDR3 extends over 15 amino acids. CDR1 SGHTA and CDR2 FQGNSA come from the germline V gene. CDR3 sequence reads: CASSLDSGRSYEQYF. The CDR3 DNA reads TGTGCCAGCAGCTTAGACAGCGGGAGGTCTTACGAGCAGTACTTC. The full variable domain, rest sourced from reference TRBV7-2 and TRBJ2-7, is GAGVSQSPSNKVTEKGKDVELRCDPISGHTALYWYRQSLGQGLEFLIYFQGNSAPDKSGLPSDRFSAERTGGSVSTLTIQRTQQEDSAVYLCASSLDSGRSYEQYFGPGTRLTVT.

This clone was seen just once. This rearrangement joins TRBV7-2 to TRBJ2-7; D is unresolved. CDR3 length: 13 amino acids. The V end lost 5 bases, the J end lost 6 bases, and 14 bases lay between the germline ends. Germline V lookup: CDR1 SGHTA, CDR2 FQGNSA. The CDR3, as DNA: TGTGCCAGCAGCCAATCGCTTCAAGGCGAGCAGTACTTC. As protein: CASSQSLQGEQYF.

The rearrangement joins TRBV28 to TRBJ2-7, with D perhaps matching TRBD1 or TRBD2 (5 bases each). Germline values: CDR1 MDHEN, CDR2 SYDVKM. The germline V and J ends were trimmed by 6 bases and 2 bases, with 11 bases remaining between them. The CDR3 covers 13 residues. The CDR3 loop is CASRGVLTYEQYF. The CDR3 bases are TGTGCCAGCAGGGGGGTACTTACCTACGAGCAGTACTTC.

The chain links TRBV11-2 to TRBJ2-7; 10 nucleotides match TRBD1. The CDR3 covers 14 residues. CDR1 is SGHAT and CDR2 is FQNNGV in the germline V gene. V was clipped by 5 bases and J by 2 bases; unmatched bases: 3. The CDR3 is CASSPGQGAYEQYF. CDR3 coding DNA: TGTGCCAGCAGCCCAGGACAGGGGGCCTACGAGCAGTACTTC.